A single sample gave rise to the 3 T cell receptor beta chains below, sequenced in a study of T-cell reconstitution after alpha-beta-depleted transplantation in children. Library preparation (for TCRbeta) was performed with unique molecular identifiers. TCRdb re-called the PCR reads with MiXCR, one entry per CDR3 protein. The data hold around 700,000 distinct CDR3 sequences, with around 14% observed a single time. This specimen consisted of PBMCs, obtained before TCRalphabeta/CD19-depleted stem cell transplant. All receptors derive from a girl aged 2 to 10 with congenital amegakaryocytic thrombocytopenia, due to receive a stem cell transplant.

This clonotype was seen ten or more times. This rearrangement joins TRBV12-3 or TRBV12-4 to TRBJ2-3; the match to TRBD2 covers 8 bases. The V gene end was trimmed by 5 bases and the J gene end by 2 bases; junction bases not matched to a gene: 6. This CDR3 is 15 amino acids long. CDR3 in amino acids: CASSTGLVVTDTQYF. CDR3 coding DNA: TGTGCCAGCAGTACGGGACTAGTAGTCACAGATACGCAGTATTTT.

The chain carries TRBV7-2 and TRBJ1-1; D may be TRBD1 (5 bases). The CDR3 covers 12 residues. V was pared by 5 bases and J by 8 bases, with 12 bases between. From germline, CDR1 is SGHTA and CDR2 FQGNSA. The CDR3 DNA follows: TGTGCCAGCAGCCTGCTCCGGGGGGAAGCTTTCTTT. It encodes CASSLLRGEAFF.

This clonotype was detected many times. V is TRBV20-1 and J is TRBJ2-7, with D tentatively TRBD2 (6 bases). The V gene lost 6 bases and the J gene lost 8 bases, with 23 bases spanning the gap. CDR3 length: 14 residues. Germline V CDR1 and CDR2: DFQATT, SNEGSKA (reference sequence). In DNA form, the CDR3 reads TGCAGTGCCAACCCTTTGGGGGAGGTAAGGAAGCAGTACTTC. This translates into CSANPLGEVRKQYF.